The present entry profiles one T cell receptor beta chain with its context. These data belong to a study of CD8+ T cells in alopecia areata. The sequencing template was cDNA reverse transcribed from extracted RNA. Produced via immunoSEQ multiplex PCR; TCRdb's table is partial and in-frame only. This sample has some 100,000 clones, with roughly two fifths found just once. In germline, CDR1 is SEHNR, CDR2 FQNEAQ (reference sequence). After removal of 5 bases from V and 7 bases from J, the junction contained 4 bases not matched to a gene. The CDR3 covers 14 residues. This receptor was taken from a human donor with alopecia areata. The sequenced sample was CD4+ T cells sorted from blood. The chain recombines TRBV7-9 with TRBJ1-6, with 8 bases aligning to TRBD1. CDR3 in amino acids: CASSAGQGNSPLHF. CDR3 nucleotide sequence: TGTGCCAGCAGCGCAGGACAGGGCAATTCACCCCTCCACTTT.